What follows are 25 T cell receptor beta chains derived from one specimen sequenced in a study of OX40 agonist ivuxolimab in advanced cancers. The library relied on the immunoSEQ multiplex PCR assay. This is the immuneACCESS table as TCRdb keeps it, with only in-frame sequences that have V and J called. A part of the clones is gone; compared with another copy, unresolved V genes explain less than half, and the rest is unexplained. The sample has about 73,000 clones on record, approximately 90% of them singletons. The ten largest clones capture 0.45% to 0.55% of the sample. The sample was CD4+ or CD8+ T cells sorted from blood, taken in a trial of the OX40 agonist ivuxolimab. These TCRs come from an adult with an advanced solid tumor such as melanoma, head and neck, liver or kidney cancer.

This chain joins TRBV19 and TRBJ2-4; D possibly corresponds to TRBD2 (6 bases). Germline assignment: CDR1 LNHDA and CDR2 SQIVND (reference sequence). Trimming removed 5 bases at V and 0 bases at J, with 14 bases between. The CDR3 is made up of 16 amino acids. CDR3 in DNA: TGTGCCAGTAGTGCCCGGACTATACTAGCCAAAAACATTCAGTACTTC. Its translation is CASSARTILAKNIQYF.

The CDR3 here is CASSLPSGRGTDTQYF. Written as DNA, the CDR3 is TGTGCCAGCAGTTTGCCCAGCGGGAGGGGCACAGATACGCAGTATTTT. The rearrangement joins TRBV28 to TRBJ2-3, with 10 bases fitting TRBD2. The CDR3 loop spans 16 amino acids. Germline CDR1 and CDR2: MDHEN and SYDVKM. The ends lost 3 bases at V and 1 base at J; junction bases unmatched: 4.

The gene calls are TRBV29-1 and TRBJ2-3; 8 bases are shared with TRBD1. After removal of 7 bases from V and 0 bases from J, the junction contained 9 bases not matched to a gene. The CDR3 sequence is 15 residues long. CDR1 is SQVTM, CDR2 ANQGSEA, per germline. Written as DNA, the CDR3 is TGCAGCGCACTGCCGGCAGGGGGCAGCACAGATACGCAGTATTTT. Its translation: CSALPAGGSTDTQYF.

The rearrangement links TRBV6-1 to TRBJ1-1; 8 nucleotides agree with TRBD1. The CDR3 runs to 14 residues. Unmatched junction bases numbered 3, after V lost 3 bases and J lost 3 bases. CDR1 MNHNS and CDR2 SASEGT come from the germline V gene. The chain's CDR3 is CASSETGADTEAFF. CDR3 sequence (DNA): TGTGCCAGCAGTGAGACAGGGGCGGACACTGAAGCTTTCTTT.

The chain carries TRBV6-5 and TRBJ2-2, with a possible D match to TRBD1 (5 bases). The length of the CDR3 is 15 residues. The germline V gene has CDR1 MNHEY and CDR2 SVGAGI. V lost 6 bases and J lost 3, with 14 bases in between. The CDR3 nucleotides are TGTGCCAGCAGACTACAGGTTGGACACACCGGGGAGCTGTTTTTT. It is translated as CASRLQVGHTGELFF.

The chain employs TRBV5-1 and TRBJ2-4; maybe TRBD1 (6 bases). Trimming took 0 bases from V and 3 from J, leaving 10 bases between them. Germline assignment: CDR1 SGHRS and CDR2 YFSETQ. This CDR3 is built from 15 residues. The CDR3 region has the DNA TGCGCCAGCAGCTTGGACAGGGTTGACAAAAACATTCAGTACTTC. The encoded protein is CASSLDRVDKNIQYF. Combining the CDR3 with reference TRBV5-1 and TRBJ2-4 gives the whole variable domain KAGVTQTPRYLIKTRGQQVTLSCSPISGHRSVSWYQQTPGQGLQFLFEYFSETQRNKGNFPGRFSGRQFSNSRSEMNVSTLELGDSALYLCASSLDRVDKNIQYFGAGTRLSVL.

This clone is a singleton in its sample. The chain is built from TRBV6-5 and TRBJ2-1, with D uncertain. CDR1 is MNHEY, CDR2 SVGAGI, per germline. With 4 bases removed from V and 10 bases from J, the gap between germline ends came to 14 bases. This CDR3 spans 13 amino acids. The CDR3: CASSSSTIGEQFF. CDR3 coding DNA: TGTGCCAGCAGTTCATCGACCATCGGGGAGCAGTTCTTC.

The rearrangement joins TRBV6-5 to TRBJ2-7; D unclear. Germline V gene lookup returns CDR1 MNHEY and CDR2 SVGAGI. The CDR3 spans 13 residues. Trimming cost V 6 bases and J 2 bases, with 11 bases left between them. The CDR3: CASRTLSPYEQYF. DNA for the CDR3: TGTGCCAGCAGAACCCTTTCCCCCTACGAGCAGTACTTC.

V usage is TRBV7-2 and J usage is TRBJ2-7, with 7 bases identical to TRBD2. In germline, CDR1 is SGHTA, CDR2 FQGNSA. The CDR3 spans 15 residues. V dropped 4 bases and J dropped 2; count of bases not matched to a gene: 8. The CDR3 coding sequence is TGTGCCAGCAGCTCCTGGGGGGGGAGCACCTACGAGCAGTACTTC. Translated: CASSSWGGSTYEQYF.

The J gene is TRBJ2-3, the V gene TRBV6-6; D gene unclear. V gave up 0 bases and J gave up 5 bases, with 6 bases separating them. Germline CDR1 MNHNY, CDR2 SVGAGI (reference sequence). The CDR3 is 13 amino acids. This CDR3 is CASSYSRLDTQYF. In DNA form, the CDR3 reads TGTGCCAGCAGTTACTCGCGTCTAGATACGCAGTATTTT.

The chain uses TRBV14 and TRBJ2-6, with D unresolved. Germline CDR1 and CDR2: SGHDN and FVKESK. Trimming removed 0 bases at V and 1 base at J, with 7 bases between. The CDR3 runs 16 residues. The DNA for the CDR3 is TGTGCCAGCAGCCAAGATTTGATTTCTGGGGCCAACGTCCTGACTTTC. It yields the protein CASSQDLISGANVLTF. The full variable domain, its missing parts supplied by reference TRBV14 and TRBJ2-6, is EAGVTQFPSHSVIEKGQTVTLRCDPISGHDNLYWYRRVMGKEIKFLLHFVKESKQDESGMPNNRFLAERTGGTYSTLKVQPAELEDSGVYFCASSQDLISGANVLTFGAGSRLTVL.

The chain combines TRBV6-1 with TRBJ2-5; 10 nucleotides match TRBD2. V gave up 6 bases and J gave up 5 bases; unmatched junction bases: 12. The CDR3 covers 16 residues. Germline CDR1 MNHNS, CDR2 SASEGT. The chain's CDR3 is CASRESGRAWEETQYF. The CDR3 DNA reads as TGTGCCAGCAGGGAAAGCGGGAGGGCCTGGGAGGAGACCCAGTACTTC.

The CDR3 DNA sequence: TGTGCGCGGGGATGGGAAGAGACCCAGTACTTC. This sequence encodes CARGWEETQYF. The chain joins TRBV6-6 to TRBJ2-5; maybe TRBD2 (6 bases). This CDR3 comprises 11 residues. In germline, CDR1 is MNHNY, CDR2 SVGAGI (reference sequence).

J is TRBJ2-7 and V is TRBV28, with 8 bases matching TRBD2. Germline V CDR1 and CDR2: MDHEN, SYDVKM. Trimming cost V 2 bases and J 6 bases; bases outside gene matches: 6. This CDR3 is built from 14 residues. In nucleotides, the CDR3 is TGTGCCAGCAGTTTACCTCACGGGAGGGGCGAGCAGTACTTC. Protein product: CASSLPHGRGEQYF.

The chain combines TRBV28 with TRBJ1-2, with TRBD1 identical over 9 bases. V gave up 4 bases and J gave up 5 bases; unmatched junction bases: 2. This CDR3 contains 13 residues. CDR1 and CDR2 (germline): MDHEN, SYDVKM. CDR3 nucleotide sequence: TGTGCCAGCAGTTCTGGACAGGGGTATGGCTACACCTTC. It specifies CASSSGQGYGYTF.

The V call is TRBV9, the J call TRBJ2-5; TRBD1 might be the D (5 bases). The CDR3 is 13 amino acids. Germline CDR1 reads SGDLS; CDR2 reads YYNGEE. Trimming left V 2 bases short and J 5 bases short, with 10 bases between. CDR3 bases: TGTGCCAGCAGCGTGGGGCTAAGCGAGACCCAGTACTTC. As protein: CASSVGLSETQYF.

The chain carries TRBV5-6 and TRBJ2-2; TRBD1 matches 9 bases. CDR1 and CDR2 (germline): SGHDT, YYEEEE. The V gene end was trimmed by 4 bases and the J gene end by 7 bases; junction bases not matched to a gene: 17. The CDR3 length is 18 residues. Written as DNA, the CDR3 is TGTGCCAGCAGCCCTGCCGCACCGGGACAGGGTCATATCGGGGAGCTGTTTTTT. Protein sequence: CASSPAAPGQGHIGELFF. The full variable domain, completed using reference TRBV5-6 and TRBJ2-2, is DAGVTQSPTHLIKTRGQQVTLRCSPKSGHDTVSWYQQALGQGPQFIFQYYEEEERQRGNFPDRFSGHQFPNYSSELNVNALLLGDSALYLCASSPAAPGQGHIGELFFGEGSRLTVL.

This rearrangement joins TRBV6-6 to TRBJ2-5; D ambiguous. The CDR3 loop spans 14 amino acids. Deletions cut 6 bases from V and 5 bases from J, with 16 bases between. The germline V gene has CDR1 MNHNY and CDR2 SVGAGI (reference sequence). CDR3 sequence reads: CASRAPSAVETQYF. CDR3 coding DNA: TGTGCCAGCAGGGCTCCTAGTGCAGTGGAGACCCAGTACTTC.

V gene TRBV5-6 combines with J gene TRBJ2-2; D unclear. The CDR3 sequence is 13 residues long. V was trimmed by 0 bases and J by 7 bases, leaving 7 bases between them. CDR1 is SGHDT and CDR2 is YYEEEE in the germline V gene. This CDR3 reads CASSLVMVGELFF. DNA for the CDR3: TGTGCCAGCAGCTTGGTTATGGTCGGGGAGCTGTTTTTT.

The chain recombines TRBV30 with TRBJ2-7; a weak D match, TRBD2 (5 bases). Deletions cut 3 bases from V and 6 bases from J, with 18 bases between. The CDR3 runs to 14 residues. Germline V gene data show CDR1 as GTSNPN and CDR2 as SVGIG (reference sequence). The CDR3 loop is CAWRAPGSPSEQYF. CDR3 DNA sequence: TGTGCCTGGAGGGCCCCGGGGAGTCCTAGCGAGCAGTACTTC.

This clone was seen only a few times. The V gene is TRBV5-4, the J gene TRBJ2-3, with TRBD1 identical over 9 bases. The CDR3 length is 15 residues. CDR1 is SGHNT, CDR2 YYREEE, per germline (reference sequence). The V segment lost 3 bases and the J segment 7 bases; nucleotides outside the gene matches: 9. The chain's CDR3 is CASSSQTGGFYTQYF. DNA for the CDR3: TGTGCCAGCAGCTCGCAGACAGGGGGTTTTTATACGCAGTATTTT.

The chain uses TRBV10-3 and TRBJ2-1; D is perhaps TRBD1 (6 bases). Looked up from germline, CDR1 is ENHRY and CDR2 is SYGVKD. The V end was cut by 6 bases, the J end by 7 bases, with 10 bases between. The CDR3 runs 12 residues. The CDR3 region is CAIRETGNEQFF. CDR3 in DNA: TGTGCCATCAGGGAAACAGGGAATGAGCAGTTCTTC.

The rearrangement uses TRBV7-2 and TRBJ1-1; 8 bases match TRBD1. Looked up from germline, CDR1 is SGHTA and CDR2 is FQGNSA. The CDR3 totals 13 residues. J was trimmed by 4 bases and V by 5 bases; bases with no gene match: 3. As DNA, the CDR3 is TGTGCCAGCAGCAACGACAGGGGCACTGAAGCTTTCTTT. Its protein product is CASSNDRGTEAFF.

V and J are TRBV27 and TRBJ2-5; D may be TRBD2 (6 bases). This CDR3 comprises 12 residues. Germline assignment: CDR1 MNHEY and CDR2 SMNVEV (reference sequence). V gave up 6 bases and J gave up 3 bases, with 8 bases separating them. CDR3 amino acids: CASRGTEETQYF. CDR3 DNA: TGTGCCAGCAGGGGGACTGAAGAGACCCAGTACTTC.

CDR3 DNA: TGCGCCAGCAGCTTGGTGTGGACTAGCGGCCTCAATGAGCAGTTCTTC. This encodes CASSLVWTSGLNEQFF. The J gene is TRBJ2-1, the V gene TRBV5-1; TRBD2 matches 10 bases. Germline CDR1 SGHRS, CDR2 YFSETQ. V dropped 0 bases and J dropped 6; count of bases not matched to a gene: 6. This CDR3 comprises 16 residues.